Listed below are T cell receptor beta chains from one sample, sequenced in a study of vaccination effects on CD4 cells after COVID-19. These receptors' targets are unknown. Here immunoSEQ multiplex PCR was the method, and the copy in TCRdb shows in-frame clones only, minus some. The sample lists tens of thousands of clones; 60% to 80% were seen once. The material sequenced was CD4+ T cells from PBMCs cultured with HCoV-OC43 spike peptides, taken before COVID-19 vaccination. These receptors came from a human donor who received a COVID-19 vaccine. The conserved cysteine and the conserved F or W are not part of the CDR3 here. The D gene is left open where the match is weak.

.,TRBV5-4,ASSRWGDSGNTIY
.,TRBV9,ASSVEGRSSTDTQY
TRBD1,TRBV12-3/TRBV12-4,ASKGQGPDTQY
.,TRBV24-1,ATSGFGTQF
.,TRBV4-2,ASSASASNQPQH
.,TRBV6-6,ASSYWEGAGETQY
TRBD1,TRBV3-1/TRBV3-2,ASSPLGGGGNYGYT
TRBD1,TRBV6-2/TRBV6-3,ASSYPTRDRVVGGTQY
.,TRBV7-2,ASSTGQSANYGYT
.,TRBV5-1,ASSLVGAGDPLH
.,TRBV6-6,ASRSSGRNYGYT
.,TRBV28,ASSFSNSPLH
TRBD1,TRBV14,ASSRGDRGTDTQY
TRBD1,TRBV6-5,ASSYGTDANTGELF
TRBD1,TRBV28,ASSTLTGGYSPLH
.,TRBV28,ASRQGTDYGYT
.,TRBV18,ASSPGLVESSYNEQF
TRBD1,TRBV19,ASIRQGGNTEAF
TRBD1,TRBV5-1,ASSPPTGTGVEKLF
.,TRBV4-2,ASSPAGTSTEAF
TRBD1,TRBV5-6,ASTKGGHNQPQH
TRBD1,TRBV18,ASSLQGTTEAF
TRBD1,TRBV4-1,ASSQMDRATGNTEAF
TRBD2,TRBV5-4,ASSLSYGGTSDTQY
.,TRBV7-3,ASSLNEVTKNIQY
.,TRBV7-2,ASREQGYRTDTQY
.,TRBV7-8,ASSLGTGYNEQF
TRBD1,TRBV3-1/TRBV3-2,ASSLGQGSNTGELF
.,TRBV19,ASSIYPRGTDTQY
.,TRBV6-1,ASSEALGAQPQH
TRBD1,TRBV4-1,ASSQGQLGPLEGYT
TRBD1,TRBV24-1,ATSDPTGFGYT
.,TRBV3-1/TRBV3-2,ASSQGFRNTEAF
TRBD1,TRBV6-1,ASSESVTGYRSIY
TRBD2,TRBV19,ASSGTSGGRRSGANVLT
.,TRBV19,ASSIDLLEDGTYGYT
.,TRBV11-2,ASRLNRVSEAF
.,TRBV5-5,ASSSGQGNTIY
TRBD2,TRBV2,ASSERRGAPYQETQY
TRBD2,TRBV4-1,ASSHPAGGRMSQETQY
.,TRBV10-2,ASSESQGGGYT
.,TRBV30,AWSVLDRGTQY
.,TRBV6-5,ATRLTYQETQY
.,TRBV29-1,SVEDGLLGLLEQF
.,TRBV5-1,ASSLGRSNTGELF
.,TRBV6-5,ASSYSAGLGGNTIY
.,TRBV2,ASSERETQY
.,TRBV18,ASAGVGQETQY
.,TRBV7-3,ASSQGQPNSPLH
TRBD2,TRBV4-2,ASSSSGPEQF
.,TRBV5-1,ASSLGGTGTEAF
.,TRBV9,ASSVLRGDTEAF
TRBD2,TRBV5-4,ASSRTSGGGETQY
.,TRBV5-8,ASTPPLTRFFGYT
.,TRBV24-1,ATKSSVPRPQH